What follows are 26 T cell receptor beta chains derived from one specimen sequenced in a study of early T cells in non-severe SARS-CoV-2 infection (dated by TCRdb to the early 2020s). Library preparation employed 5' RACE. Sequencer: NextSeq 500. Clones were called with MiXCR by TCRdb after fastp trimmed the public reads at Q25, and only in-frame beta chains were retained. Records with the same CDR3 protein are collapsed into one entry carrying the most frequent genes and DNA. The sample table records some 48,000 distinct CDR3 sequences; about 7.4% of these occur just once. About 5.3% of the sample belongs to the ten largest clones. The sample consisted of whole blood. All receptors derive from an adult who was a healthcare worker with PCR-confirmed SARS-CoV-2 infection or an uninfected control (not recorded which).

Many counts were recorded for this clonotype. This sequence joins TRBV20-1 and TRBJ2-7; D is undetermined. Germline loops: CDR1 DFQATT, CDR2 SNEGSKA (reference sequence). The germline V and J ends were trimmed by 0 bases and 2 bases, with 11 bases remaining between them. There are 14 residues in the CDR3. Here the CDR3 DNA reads TGCAGTGCTAGAGATCCGGAGATGGCCTACGAGCAGTACTTC. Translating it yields CSARDPEMAYEQYF.

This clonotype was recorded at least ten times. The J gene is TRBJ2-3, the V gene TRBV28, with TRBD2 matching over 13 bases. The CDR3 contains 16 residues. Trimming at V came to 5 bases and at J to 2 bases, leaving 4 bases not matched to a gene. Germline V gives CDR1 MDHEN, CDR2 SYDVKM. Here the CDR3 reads CASSVLAGGYTDTQYF. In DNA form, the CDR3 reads TGTGCCAGCAGTGTACTAGCGGGGGGGTACACAGATACGCAGTATTTT.

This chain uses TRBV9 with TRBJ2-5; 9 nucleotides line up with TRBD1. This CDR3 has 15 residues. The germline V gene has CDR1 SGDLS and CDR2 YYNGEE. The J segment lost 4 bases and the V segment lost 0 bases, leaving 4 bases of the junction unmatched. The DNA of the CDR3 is TGTGCCAGCAGCGTAGACGGACAGGGGCGAGAGACCCAGTACTTC. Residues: CASSVDGQGRETQYF.

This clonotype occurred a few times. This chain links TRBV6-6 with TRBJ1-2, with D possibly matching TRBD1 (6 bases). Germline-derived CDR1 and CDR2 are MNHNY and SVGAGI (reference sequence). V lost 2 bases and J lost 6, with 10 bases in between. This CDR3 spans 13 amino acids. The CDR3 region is CASSYEQGHGYTF. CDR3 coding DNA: TGTGCCAGCAGTTACGAACAGGGTCATGGCTACACCTTC.

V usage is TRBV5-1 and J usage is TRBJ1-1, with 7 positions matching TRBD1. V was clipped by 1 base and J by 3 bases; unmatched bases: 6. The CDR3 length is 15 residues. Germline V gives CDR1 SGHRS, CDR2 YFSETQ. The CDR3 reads CASSLQTTGYTEAFF. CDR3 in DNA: TGCGCCAGCAGCTTGCAGACGACAGGGTACACTGAAGCTTTCTTT.

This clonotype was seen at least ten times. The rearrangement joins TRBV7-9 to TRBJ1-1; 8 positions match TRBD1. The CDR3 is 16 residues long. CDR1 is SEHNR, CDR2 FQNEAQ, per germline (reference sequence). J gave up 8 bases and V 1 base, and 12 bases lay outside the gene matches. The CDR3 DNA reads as TGTGCCAGCAGCTTAGGCGACCCCCCCAGGGGGCGGGAAGCTTTCTTT. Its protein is CASSLGDPPRGREAFF.

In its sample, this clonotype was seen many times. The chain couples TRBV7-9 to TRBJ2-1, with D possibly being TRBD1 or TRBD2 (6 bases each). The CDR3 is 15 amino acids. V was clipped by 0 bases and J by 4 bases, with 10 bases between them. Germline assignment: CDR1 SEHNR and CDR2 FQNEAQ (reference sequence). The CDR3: CASSLAQGRYNEQFF. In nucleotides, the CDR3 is TGTGCCAGCAGCTTAGCGCAGGGGAGGTACAATGAGCAGTTCTTC.

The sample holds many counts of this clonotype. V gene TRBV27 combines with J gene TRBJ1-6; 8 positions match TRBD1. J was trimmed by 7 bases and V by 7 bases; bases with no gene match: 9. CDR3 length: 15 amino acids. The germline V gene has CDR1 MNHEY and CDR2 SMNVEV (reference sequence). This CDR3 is CASNPIGQGNSPLHF. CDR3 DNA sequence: TGTGCCAGCAACCCCATCGGACAGGGAAATTCACCCCTCCACTTT.

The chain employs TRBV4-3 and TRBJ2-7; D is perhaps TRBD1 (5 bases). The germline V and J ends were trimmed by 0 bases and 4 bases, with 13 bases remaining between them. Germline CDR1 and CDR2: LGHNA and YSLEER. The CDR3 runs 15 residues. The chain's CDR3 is CASSQDHSAGYEQYF. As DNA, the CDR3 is TGCGCCAGCAGCCAAGATCACTCGGCAGGGTACGAGCAGTACTTC.

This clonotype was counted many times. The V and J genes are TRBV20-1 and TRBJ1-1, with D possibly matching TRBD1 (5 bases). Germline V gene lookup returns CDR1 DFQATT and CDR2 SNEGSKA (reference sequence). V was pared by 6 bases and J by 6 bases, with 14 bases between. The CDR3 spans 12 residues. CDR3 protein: CSAGQGEAEAFF. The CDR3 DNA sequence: TGCAGTGCGGGGCAGGGAGAGGCTGAAGCTTTCTTT.

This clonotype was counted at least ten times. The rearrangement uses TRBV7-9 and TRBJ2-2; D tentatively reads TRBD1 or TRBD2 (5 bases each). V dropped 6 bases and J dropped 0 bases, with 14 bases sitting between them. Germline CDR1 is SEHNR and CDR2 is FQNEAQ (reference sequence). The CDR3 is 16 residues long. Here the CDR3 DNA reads TGTGCCAGCAGTCCCGAGGGGACGGCGAACACCGGGGAGCTGTTTTTT. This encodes CASSPEGTANTGELFF.

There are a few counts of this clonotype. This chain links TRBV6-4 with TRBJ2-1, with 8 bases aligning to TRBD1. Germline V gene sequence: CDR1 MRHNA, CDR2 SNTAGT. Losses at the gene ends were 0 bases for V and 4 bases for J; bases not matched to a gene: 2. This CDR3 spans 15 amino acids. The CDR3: CASSDSHRGYNEQFF. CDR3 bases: TGTGCCAGCAGTGACTCACACAGGGGGTACAATGAGCAGTTCTTC.

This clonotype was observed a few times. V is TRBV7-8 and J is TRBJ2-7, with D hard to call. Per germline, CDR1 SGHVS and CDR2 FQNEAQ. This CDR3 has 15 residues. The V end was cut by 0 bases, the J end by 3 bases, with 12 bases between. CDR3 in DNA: TGTGCCAGCAGCTTAGCATCCCGGACGAACTACGAGCAGTACTTC. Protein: CASSLASRTNYEQYF.

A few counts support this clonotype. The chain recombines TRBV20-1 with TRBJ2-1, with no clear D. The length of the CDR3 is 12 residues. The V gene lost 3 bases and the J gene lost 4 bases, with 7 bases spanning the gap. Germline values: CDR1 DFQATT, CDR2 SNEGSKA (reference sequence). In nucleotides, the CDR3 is TGCAGTGCTAGTCGACCATACAATGAGCAGTTCTTC. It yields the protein CSASRPYNEQFF.

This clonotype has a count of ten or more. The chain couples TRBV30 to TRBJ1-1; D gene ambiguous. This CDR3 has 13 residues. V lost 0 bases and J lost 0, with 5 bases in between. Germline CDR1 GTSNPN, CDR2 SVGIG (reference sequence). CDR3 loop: CAWSVALNTEAFF. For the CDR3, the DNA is TGTGCCTGGAGTGTCGCTTTGAACACTGAAGCTTTCTTT. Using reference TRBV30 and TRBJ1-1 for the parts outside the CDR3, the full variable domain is SQTIHQWPATLVQPVGSPLSLECTVEGTSNPNLYWYRQAAGRGLQLLFYSVGIGQISSEVPQNLSASRPQDRQFILSSKKLLLSDSGFYLCAWSVALNTEAFFGQGTRLTVV.

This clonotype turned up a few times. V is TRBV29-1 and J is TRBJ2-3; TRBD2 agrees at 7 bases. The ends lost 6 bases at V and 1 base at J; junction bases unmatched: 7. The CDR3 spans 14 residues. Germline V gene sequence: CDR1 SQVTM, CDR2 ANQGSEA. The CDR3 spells CSVNRGDRTDTQYF. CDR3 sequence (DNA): TGCAGCGTAAACCGGGGGGACCGCACAGATACGCAGTATTTT.

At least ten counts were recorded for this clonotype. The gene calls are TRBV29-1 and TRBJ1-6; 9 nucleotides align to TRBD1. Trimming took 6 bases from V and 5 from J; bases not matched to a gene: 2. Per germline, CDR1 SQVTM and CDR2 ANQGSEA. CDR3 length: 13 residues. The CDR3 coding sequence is TGCAGCGTCGGACAGGGGAATAATTCACCCCTCCACTTT. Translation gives CSVGQGNNSPLHF.

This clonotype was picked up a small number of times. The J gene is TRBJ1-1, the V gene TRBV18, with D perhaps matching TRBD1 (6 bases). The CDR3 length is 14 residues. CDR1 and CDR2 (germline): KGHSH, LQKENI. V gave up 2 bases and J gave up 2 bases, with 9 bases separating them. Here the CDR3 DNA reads TGTGCCAGCTCACCAATGGGGGGCAACACTGAAGCTTTCTTT. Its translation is CASSPMGGNTEAFF.

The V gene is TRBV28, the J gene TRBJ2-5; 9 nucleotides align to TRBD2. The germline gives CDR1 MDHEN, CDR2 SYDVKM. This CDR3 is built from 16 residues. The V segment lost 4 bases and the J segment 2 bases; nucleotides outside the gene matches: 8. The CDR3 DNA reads TGTGCCAGCAGTTCACCCGGGACTAGCATTCAAGAGACCCAGTACTTC. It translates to CASSSPGTSIQETQYF.

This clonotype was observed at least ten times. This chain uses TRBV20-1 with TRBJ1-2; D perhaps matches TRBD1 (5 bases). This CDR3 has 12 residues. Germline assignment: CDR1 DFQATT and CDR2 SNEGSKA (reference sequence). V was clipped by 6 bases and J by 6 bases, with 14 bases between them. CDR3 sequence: CSAPKGRDGYTF. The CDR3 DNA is TGCAGTGCCCCTAAGGGGCGGGATGGCTACACCTTC.

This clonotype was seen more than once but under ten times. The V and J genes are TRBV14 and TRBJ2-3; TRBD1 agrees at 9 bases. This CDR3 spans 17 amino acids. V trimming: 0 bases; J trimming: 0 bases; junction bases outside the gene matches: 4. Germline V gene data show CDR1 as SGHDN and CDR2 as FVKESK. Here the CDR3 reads CASSQDKGQGSTDTQYF. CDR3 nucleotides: TGTGCCAGCAGCCAAGATAAAGGACAGGGGAGCACAGATACGCAGTATTTT.

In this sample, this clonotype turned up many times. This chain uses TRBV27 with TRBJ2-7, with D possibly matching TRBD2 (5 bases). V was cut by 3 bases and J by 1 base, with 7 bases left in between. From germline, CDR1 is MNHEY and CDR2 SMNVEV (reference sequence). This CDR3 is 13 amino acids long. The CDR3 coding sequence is TGTGCCAGCAGTTTTACGGGGTCCTACGAGCAGTACTTC. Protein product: CASSFTGSYEQYF.

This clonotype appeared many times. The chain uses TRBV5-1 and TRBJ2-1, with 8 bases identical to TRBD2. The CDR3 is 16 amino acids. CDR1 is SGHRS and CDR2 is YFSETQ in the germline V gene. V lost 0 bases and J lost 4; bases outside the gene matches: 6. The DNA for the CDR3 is TGCGCCAGCAGCTTGGTAGGAGCGGGGGCGTACAATGAGCAGTTCTTC. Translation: CASSLVGAGAYNEQFF.

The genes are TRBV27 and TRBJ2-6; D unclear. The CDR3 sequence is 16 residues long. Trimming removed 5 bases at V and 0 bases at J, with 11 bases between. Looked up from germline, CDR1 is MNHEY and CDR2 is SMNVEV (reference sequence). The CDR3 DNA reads TGTGCCAGCAGTCCCAGACTCAACTCTGGGGCCAACGTCCTGACTTTC. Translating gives CASSPRLNSGANVLTF. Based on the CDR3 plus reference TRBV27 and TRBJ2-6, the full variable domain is EAQVTQNPRYLITVTGKKLTVTCSQNMNHEYMSWYRQDPGLGLRQIYYSMNVEVTDKGDVPEGYKVSRKEKRNFPLILESPSPNQTSLYFCASSPRLNSGANVLTFGAGSRLTVL.

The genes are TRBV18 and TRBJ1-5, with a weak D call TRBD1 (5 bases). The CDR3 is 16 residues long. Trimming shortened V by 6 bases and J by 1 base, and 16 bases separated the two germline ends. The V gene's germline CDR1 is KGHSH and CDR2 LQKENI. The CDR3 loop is CASSRLRGRSNQPQHF. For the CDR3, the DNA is TGTGCCAGCTCGCGGTTGCGGGGGAGAAGCAATCAGCCCCAGCATTTT.

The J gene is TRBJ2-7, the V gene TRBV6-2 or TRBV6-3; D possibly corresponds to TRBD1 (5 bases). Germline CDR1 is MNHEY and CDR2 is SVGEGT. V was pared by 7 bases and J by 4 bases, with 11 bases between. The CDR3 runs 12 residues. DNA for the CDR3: TGTGCCAGCACCCCTGGGGCGTACGAGCAGTACTTC. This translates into CASTPGAYEQYF.